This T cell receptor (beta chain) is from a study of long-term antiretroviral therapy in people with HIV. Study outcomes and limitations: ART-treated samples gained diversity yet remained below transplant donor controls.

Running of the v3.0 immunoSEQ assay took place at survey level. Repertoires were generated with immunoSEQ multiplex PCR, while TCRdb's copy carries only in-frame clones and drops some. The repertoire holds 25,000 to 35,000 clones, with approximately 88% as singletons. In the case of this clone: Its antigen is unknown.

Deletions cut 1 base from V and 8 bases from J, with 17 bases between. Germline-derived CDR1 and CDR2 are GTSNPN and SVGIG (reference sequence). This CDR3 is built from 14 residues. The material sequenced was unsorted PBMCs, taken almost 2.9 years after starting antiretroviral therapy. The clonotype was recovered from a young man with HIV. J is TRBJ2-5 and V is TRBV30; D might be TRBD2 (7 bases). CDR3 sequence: CAWSGAGAWGTQYF. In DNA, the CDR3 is TGTGCCTGGAGTGGGGCGGGGGCCTGGGGTACCCAGTACTTC.